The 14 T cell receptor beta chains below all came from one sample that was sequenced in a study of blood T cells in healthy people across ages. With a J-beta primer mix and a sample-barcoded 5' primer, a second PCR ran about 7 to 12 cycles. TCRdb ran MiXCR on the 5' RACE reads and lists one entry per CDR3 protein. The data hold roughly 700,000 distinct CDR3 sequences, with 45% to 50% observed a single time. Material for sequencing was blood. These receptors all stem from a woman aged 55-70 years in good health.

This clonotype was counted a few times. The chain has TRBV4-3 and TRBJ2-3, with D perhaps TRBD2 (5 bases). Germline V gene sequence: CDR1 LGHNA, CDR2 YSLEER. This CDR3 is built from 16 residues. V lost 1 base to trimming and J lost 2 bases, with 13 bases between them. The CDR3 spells CASSQVRGSYTDTQYF. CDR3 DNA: TGCGCCAGCAGCCAAGTCCGAGGGAGCTACACAGATACGCAGTATTTT.

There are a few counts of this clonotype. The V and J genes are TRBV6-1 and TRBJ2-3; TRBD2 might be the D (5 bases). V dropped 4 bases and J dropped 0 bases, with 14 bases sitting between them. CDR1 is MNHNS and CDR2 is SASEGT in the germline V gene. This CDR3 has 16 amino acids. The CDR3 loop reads CASSGPRGFSTDTQYF. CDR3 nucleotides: TGTGCCAGCAGTGGCCCCCGGGGTTTCAGCACAGATACGCAGTATTTT.

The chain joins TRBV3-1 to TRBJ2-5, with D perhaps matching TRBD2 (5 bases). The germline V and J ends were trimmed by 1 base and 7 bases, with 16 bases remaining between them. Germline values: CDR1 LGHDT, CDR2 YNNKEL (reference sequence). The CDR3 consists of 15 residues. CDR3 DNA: TGTGCCAGCAGCCAAGGGTCCGGAGGAGGAAGGACCCAGTACTTC. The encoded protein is CASSQGSGGGRTQYF.

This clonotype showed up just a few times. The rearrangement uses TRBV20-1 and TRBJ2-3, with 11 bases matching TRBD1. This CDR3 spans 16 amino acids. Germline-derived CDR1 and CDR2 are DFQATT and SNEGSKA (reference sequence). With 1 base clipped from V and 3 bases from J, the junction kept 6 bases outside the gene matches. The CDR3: CSARVGTGGITDTQYF. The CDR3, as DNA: TGCAGTGCTAGAGTCGGGACAGGGGGGATTACAGATACGCAGTATTTT.

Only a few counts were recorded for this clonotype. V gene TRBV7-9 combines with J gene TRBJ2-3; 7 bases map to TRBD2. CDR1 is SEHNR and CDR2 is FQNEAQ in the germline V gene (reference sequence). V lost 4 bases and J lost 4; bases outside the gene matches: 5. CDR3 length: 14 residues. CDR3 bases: TGTGCCAGCAGCTGGGAGGGCCGGGCAGATACGCAGTATTTT. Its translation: CASSWEGRADTQYF.

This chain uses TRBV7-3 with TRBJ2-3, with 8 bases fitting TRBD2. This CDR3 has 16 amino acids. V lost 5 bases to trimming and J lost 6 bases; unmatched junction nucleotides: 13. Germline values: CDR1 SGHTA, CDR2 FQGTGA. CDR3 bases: TGTGCCAGCAGCACCGGGACTAGGGGAGCTGGGGATACGCAGTATTTT. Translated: CASSTGTRGAGDTQYF.

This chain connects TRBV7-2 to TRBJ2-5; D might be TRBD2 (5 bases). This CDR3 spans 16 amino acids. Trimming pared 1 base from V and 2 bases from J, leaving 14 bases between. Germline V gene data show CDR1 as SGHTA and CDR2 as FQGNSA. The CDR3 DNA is TGTGCCAGCAGCTTAGGAGCTGGACTGGGTCAAGAGACCCAGTACTTC. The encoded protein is CASSLGAGLGQETQYF. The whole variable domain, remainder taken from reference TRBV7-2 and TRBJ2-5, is GAGVSQSPSNKVTEKGKDVELRCDPISGHTALYWYRQSLGQGLEFLIYFQGNSAPDKSGLPSDRFSAERTGGSVSTLTIQRTQQEDSAVYLCASSLGAGLGQETQYFGPGTRLLVL.

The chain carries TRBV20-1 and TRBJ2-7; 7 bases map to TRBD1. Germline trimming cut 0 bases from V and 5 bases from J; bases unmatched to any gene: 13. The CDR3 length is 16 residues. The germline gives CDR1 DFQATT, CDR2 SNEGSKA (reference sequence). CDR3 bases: TGCAGTGCTAGAGATCCCGGGACAGACTTCGTCCACGAGCAGTACTTC. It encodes CSARDPGTDFVHEQYF.

The CDR3 is CASSNHMNRVCNEQFF. As DNA, the CDR3 is TGTGCCAGCAGCAACCACATGAACAGGGTGTGCAATGAGCAGTTCTTC. The gene calls are TRBV21-1 and TRBJ2-1; the D segment call TRBD1 is taken from the table without a DNA check. TRBV21-1 corresponds to a pseudogene. The CDR3 length is 16 residues.

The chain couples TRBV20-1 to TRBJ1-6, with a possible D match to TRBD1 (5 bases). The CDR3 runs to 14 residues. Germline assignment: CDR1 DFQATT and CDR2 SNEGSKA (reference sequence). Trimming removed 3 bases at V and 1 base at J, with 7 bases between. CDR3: CSASGGSYNSPLHF. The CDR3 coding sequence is TGCAGTGCTAGCGGGGGATCCTATAATTCACCCCTCCACTTT.

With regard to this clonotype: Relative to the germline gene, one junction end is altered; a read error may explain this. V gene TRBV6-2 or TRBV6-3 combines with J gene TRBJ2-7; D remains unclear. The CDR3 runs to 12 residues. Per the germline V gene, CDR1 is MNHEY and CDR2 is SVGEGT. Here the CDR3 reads CAGRRASYEQYF. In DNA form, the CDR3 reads TGTGCCGGCAGACGGGCTAGCTACGAGCAGTACTTC.

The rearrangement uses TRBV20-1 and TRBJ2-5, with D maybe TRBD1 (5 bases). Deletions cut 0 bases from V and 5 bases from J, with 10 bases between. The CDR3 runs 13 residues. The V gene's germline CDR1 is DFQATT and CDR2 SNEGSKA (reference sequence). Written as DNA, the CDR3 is TGCAGTGCTAGAGATGTCAGGGTTGAGACCCAGTACTTC. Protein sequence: CSARDVRVETQYF.

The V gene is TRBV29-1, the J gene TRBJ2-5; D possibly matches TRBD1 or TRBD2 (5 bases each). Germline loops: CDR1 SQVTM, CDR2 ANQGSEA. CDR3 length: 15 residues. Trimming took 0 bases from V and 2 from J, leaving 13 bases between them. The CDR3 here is CSVEDGTTEQETQYF. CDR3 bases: TGCAGCGTTGAAGATGGGACGACAGAACAAGAGACCCAGTACTTC. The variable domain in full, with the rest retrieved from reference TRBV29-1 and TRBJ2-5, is SAVISQKPSRDICQRGTSLTIQCQVDSQVTMMFWYRQQPGQSLTLIATANQGSEATYESGFVIDKFPISRPNLTFSTLTVSNMSPEDSSIYLCSVEDGTTEQETQYFGPGTRLLVL.

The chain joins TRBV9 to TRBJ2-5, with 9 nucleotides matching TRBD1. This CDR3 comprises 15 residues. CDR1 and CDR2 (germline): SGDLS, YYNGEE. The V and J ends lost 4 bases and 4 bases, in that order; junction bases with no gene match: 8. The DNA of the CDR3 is TGTGCCAGCAGCCTCAAACAGGGGGCGGGAGAGACCCAGTACTTC. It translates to CASSLKQGAGETQYF.